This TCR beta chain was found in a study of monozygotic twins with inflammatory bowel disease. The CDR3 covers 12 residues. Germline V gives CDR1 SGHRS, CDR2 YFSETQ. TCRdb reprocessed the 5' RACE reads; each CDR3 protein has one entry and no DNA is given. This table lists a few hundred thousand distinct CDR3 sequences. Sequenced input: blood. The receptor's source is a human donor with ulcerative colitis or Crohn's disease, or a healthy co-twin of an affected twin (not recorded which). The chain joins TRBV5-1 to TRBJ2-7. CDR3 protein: CASSLVDGEQYF.